This T cell receptor (beta chain) emerged from a study of CD8+ T cells in alopecia areata. The authors extracted RNA and reverse transcribed it into cDNA as the sequencing template. The table came from immunoSEQ multiplex PCR; TCRdb's copy has only in-frame clones and leaves some out. This table holds 120,000 or so clones, around 60% found once. Stated treatment: oral pan-JAK inhibitor, 5-10 mg twice daily. A few counts support this clone. Its specificity is unknown. Other DNA variants within this sample encode the same CDR3. Whole-study results and caveats: Under tofacitinib, fewer expanded CD8+ clones appeared among the top 100 scalp clones. Scalp data also include sequences from resident alphabeta T cells of normal skin. Lesional tissue from the scalp (especially in alopecia totalis/universalis) showed higher clonality than normal scalp. Persistence of many expanded lesional clones was seen in scalp and blood during tofacitinib.

The CDR3 sequence is 12 residues long. Germline assignment: CDR1 SQVTM and CDR2 ANQGSEA. Germline trimming cut 6 bases from V and 2 bases from J; bases unmatched to any gene: 3. The chain has TRBV29-1 and TRBJ2-5; 7 bases match TRBD2. This receptor was obtained from a human donor with alopecia areata. Sample: CD4+ T cells sorted from blood, taken at week 4, from a patient treated with tofacitinib. CDR3 region: CSVAGGQETQYF. In DNA, the CDR3 is TGCAGCGTCGCCGGGGGGCAAGAGACCCAGTACTTC.